Each of the 26 T cell receptor beta chains below was sequenced from the same sample in a study of blood T cells in healthy people across ages. Next came a second PCR, run for roughly 6 to 11 cycles, which used a sample-barcoded 5' primer along with a J-beta primer mix. Each CDR3 protein is one row after TCRdb ran MiXCR on the 5' RACE reads. The table lists hundreds of thousands of distinct CDR3 sequences, roughly 50% of them singletons. Sample: blood. These receptors originate from a man aged 80 or over in good health.

This sequence joins TRBV7-2 and TRBJ2-4; 12 bases align to TRBD2. The CDR3 spans 15 residues. Looked up from germline, CDR1 is SGHTA and CDR2 is FQGNSA. The V segment lost 4 bases and the J segment 13 bases; nucleotides outside the gene matches: 11. In DNA form, the CDR3 reads TGTGCCAGCAGCTCAAGACTAGCGGGAGCGAGGGAGCAGTACTTC. It yields the protein CASSSRLAGAREQYF. The full variable domain, with the rest looked up from reference TRBV7-2 and TRBJ2-4, is GAGVSQSPSNKVTEKGKDVELRCDPISGHTALYWYRQSLGQGLEFLIYFQGNSAPDKSGLPSDRFSAERTGGSVSTLTIQRTQQEDSAVYLCASSSRLAGAREQYFGAGTRLSVL.

In this sample, this clonotype turned up once. V usage is TRBV7-6 and J usage is TRBJ1-4; tentatively, D is TRBD1 (5 bases). This CDR3 has 14 residues. Per germline, CDR1 SGHVS and CDR2 FNYEAQ. Between the trimmed V and J ends, which lost 5 bases and 4 bases, there was a span of 11 bases. The CDR3 is CASSRRGSNEKLFF. The CDR3 nucleotides read TGTGCCAGCAGCCGACGGGGGAGTAATGAAAAACTGTTTTTT. Using reference TRBV7-6 and TRBJ1-4 for the parts outside the CDR3, the full variable domain is GAGVSQSPRYKVTKRGQDVALRCDPISGHVSLYWYRQALGQGPEFLTYFNYEAQQDKSGLPNDRFSAERPEGSISTLTIQRTEQRDSAMYRCASSRRGSNEKLFFGSGTQLSVL.

Details on this clonotype: With a much larger clone just one base away, this may be a read error. The chain is built from TRBV5-1 and TRBJ1-2; D ambiguous. Germline CDR1 is SGHRS and CDR2 is YFSETQ. The CDR3 is 15 residues long. The CDR3 loop reads CANSSAGRPADGYTF. In DNA, the CDR3 is TGCGCCAACAGCTCGGCGGGCCGTCCCGCAGATGGCTACACCTTC.

This clonotype was found many times. This rearrangement joins TRBV7-3 to TRBJ2-4; maybe TRBD1 (5 bases). This CDR3 spans 16 amino acids. V dropped 5 bases and J dropped 0 bases, with 14 bases sitting between them. In germline, CDR1 is SGHTA, CDR2 FQGTGA. This CDR3 reads CASSALPQGAKNIQYF. CDR3 DNA sequence: TGTGCCAGCAGCGCCCTCCCCCAGGGAGCCAAAAACATTCAGTACTTC.

This clonotype was counted a single time. The chain recombines TRBV5-1 with TRBJ2-7; D is undetermined. There are 15 residues in the CDR3. Trimming took off 1 base at V and 1 base at J, with 12 bases between the two ends. Per the germline V gene, CDR1 is SGHRS and CDR2 is YFSETQ. The CDR3 region is CASSLRSHKSYEQYF. CDR3 nucleotides: TGCGCCAGCAGCTTGAGGTCGCACAAATCCTACGAGCAGTACTTC.

This clonotype was recorded a few times. The chain is built from TRBV6-6 and TRBJ1-1; 7 nucleotides line up with TRBD1. Germline V gene sequence: CDR1 MNHNY, CDR2 SVGAGI (reference sequence). This CDR3 is 17 amino acids long. V shed 6 bases and J 1 base; nucleotides not matched to a gene: 14. CDR3 in amino acids: CASSSGRGRSRNTEAFF. DNA for the CDR3: TGTGCCAGCAGCTCGGGAAGGGGGCGTTCGCGGAACACTGAAGCTTTCTTT.

A remark on this clonotype: Its ends do not fully match the called genes, so a read error is possible. This chain uses TRBV27 with TRBJ2-7; 12 bases agree with TRBD2. CDR3 length equals 15 residues. The germline V gene encodes CDR1 MNHEY and CDR2 SMNVEV (reference sequence). The CDR3 region is CTSSTLAGGPDEQYF. The CDR3 nucleotides read TGTACCAGCAGCACCCTAGCGGGAGGGCCCGACGAGCAGTACTTC.

This clonotype was seen just once. This sequence joins TRBV12-3 or TRBV12-4 and TRBJ2-1; a weak D match, TRBD2 (6 bases). V lost 2 bases to trimming and J lost 9 bases, with 11 bases between them. The CDR3 length is 13 residues. The CDR3 region is CASSLNDGSEQFF. For the CDR3, the DNA is TGTGCCAGCAGTTTAAACGACGGGAGTGAGCAGTTCTTC.

This clonotype was recorded a few times. The chain has TRBV20-1 and TRBJ2-1; 7 bases align to TRBD2. V shed 2 bases and J 3 bases; nucleotides not matched to a gene: 10. The CDR3 spans 16 residues. The germline V gene encodes CDR1 DFQATT and CDR2 SNEGSKA (reference sequence). CDR3 sequence: CSARLAGEGYYNEQFF. CDR3 coding DNA: TGCAGTGCTAGACTCGCGGGAGAAGGGTACTACAATGAGCAGTTCTTC.

This clonotype was counted a single time. The rearrangement uses TRBV13 and TRBJ1-5; TRBD1 agrees at 8 bases. V dropped 5 bases and J dropped 1; count of bases not matched to a gene: 13. The CDR3 runs to 18 residues. Germline lookup yields CDR1 PRHDT and CDR2 FYEKMQ (reference sequence). In DNA form, the CDR3 reads TGTGCCAGCAGCATTCGAGCCCCAGGGGGCGGAAGCAATCAGCCCCAGCATTTT. Encoded protein: CASSIRAPGGGSNQPQHF.

The rearrangement uses TRBV12-3 or TRBV12-4 and TRBJ2-7; the match to TRBD1 covers 7 bases. The J call may be mistaken, given a closer DNA end match to TRBJ2-5. The CDR3 is made up of 14 amino acids. The CDR3 DNA reads as TGTGCCAGCAGTTTCTCGCCAGGGGGAGAGACCCAGTACTTC. Protein sequence: CASSFSPGGETQYF.

This clonotype was found a few times. The rearrangement links TRBV12-3 or TRBV12-4 to TRBJ2-1; no firm D call. V dropped 1 base and J dropped 0 bases, with 10 bases sitting between them. The CDR3 consists of 16 residues. CDR3 amino acids: CASSLDREPSYNEQFF. In nucleotides, the CDR3 is TGTGCCAGCAGTTTAGACAGAGAGCCCTCCTACAATGAGCAGTTCTTC.

With regard to this clonotype: Germline and junction disagree at one end, which may indicate a read error. This rearrangement joins TRBV20-1 to TRBJ2-4; 8 bases are a match to TRBD1. The end of the DNA is better explained by TRBJ2-7, so the J call may be wrong. The CDR3 is 14 residues long. The germline gives CDR1 DFQATT, CDR2 SNEGSKA (reference sequence). For the CDR3, the DNA is TGCGGTGCTCCCTTAACGGACAGGGCCGACGAGCAGTACTTC. It is translated as CGAPLTDRADEQYF.

The chain combines TRBV27 with TRBJ2-7; D possibly corresponds to TRBD2 (5 bases). Per germline, CDR1 MNHEY and CDR2 SMNVEV (reference sequence). The CDR3 consists of 15 residues. With 5 bases removed from V and 1 base from J, the gap between germline ends came to 15 bases. The CDR3 DNA is TGTGCCAGCAGTCCCCCGGGTTGGAGGTCCTACGAGCAGTACTTC. Translation gives CASSPPGWRSYEQYF.

V and J are TRBV20-1 and TRBJ2-7; 8 bases are shared with TRBD1. The J call may be incorrect, as the DNA end agrees better with TRBJ2-5. Germline V gene lookup returns CDR1 DFQATT and CDR2 SNEGSKA (reference sequence). This CDR3 is 17 amino acids long. The CDR3 DNA reads TGCAGTGCTAGAGATGGTAGGACAGGGTTTTCGCGCGAGACCCAGTACTTC. Translation: CSARDGRTGFSRETQYF.

This clonotype has only a few counts. The gene calls are TRBV20-1 and TRBJ2-1; TRBD2 agrees at 13 bases. With V trimmed by 5 bases and J by 7 bases, 11 bases remained unmatched. Germline-derived CDR1 and CDR2 are DFQATT and SNEGSKA (reference sequence). The length of the CDR3 is 16 residues. As DNA, the CDR3 is TGCAGTGCTTATACTAGCGGGAGGGCCCTGATTAATGAGCAGTTCTTC. Its protein product is CSAYTSGRALINEQFF.

The chain uses TRBV7-2 and TRBJ2-1; D may be TRBD1 (6 bases). This CDR3 has 13 amino acids. The V end was cut by 5 bases, the J end by 4 bases, with 9 bases between. Germline loops: CDR1 SGHTA, CDR2 FQGNSA. The CDR3 nucleotides are TGTGCCAGCAGCGGGACACAATACAATGAGCAGTTCTTC. Residues: CASSGTQYNEQFF.

There are a few counts of this clonotype. The chain joins TRBV15 to TRBJ2-7; TRBD1 aligns across 7 bases. There are 14 residues in the CDR3. Germline values: CDR1 LNHNV, CDR2 YYDKDF (reference sequence). V shed 3 bases and J 1 base; nucleotides not matched to a gene: 3. The CDR3 loop is CATSRDRQSYEQYF. DNA for the CDR3: TGTGCCACCAGCAGGGACAGGCAATCCTACGAGCAGTACTTC. The full variable domain, its missing parts supplied by reference TRBV15 and TRBJ2-7, is DAMVIQNPRYQVTQFGKPVTLSCSQTLNHNVMYWYQQKSSQAPKLLFHYYDKDFNNEADTPDNFQSRRPNTSFCFLDIRSPGLGDTAMYLCATSRDRQSYEQYFGPGTRLTVT.

The DNA for the CDR3 is TGTGCCATCAGTGAGGAGCGGGCGGATGAGCAGTTCTTC. Protein product: CAISEERADEQFF. This rearrangement joins TRBV10-3 to TRBJ2-7; D perhaps matches TRBD2 (6 bases). TRBJ2-1 matches the DNA end more closely, so the J call is doubtful. Germline CDR1 and CDR2: ENHRY and SYGVKD. The CDR3 length is 13 residues.

This chain joins TRBV6-6 and TRBJ2-1, with 7 bases fitting TRBD2. V was pared by 8 bases and J by 5 bases, with 15 bases of the junction left unmatched. Germline CDR1 and CDR2: MNHNY and SVGAGI (reference sequence). The CDR3 contains 16 residues. CDR3 protein: CASCRGRAGRDNEQFF. The CDR3 DNA follows: TGTGCCAGCTGTCGGGGAAGAGCGGGAAGGGACAATGAGCAGTTCTTC.

This clonotype has just a few counts. The J gene is TRBJ1-2, the V gene TRBV12-3 or TRBV12-4; possibly TRBD1 for D (6 bases). V shed 7 bases and J shed 4 bases, with 10 bases lying between them. This CDR3 spans 12 amino acids. The CDR3: CASTGGGYGYTF. CDR3 DNA: TGTGCCAGCACCGGAGGGGGCTATGGCTACACCTTC.

This clonotype has just a few counts. The V call is TRBV18, the J call TRBJ2-4; tentative D call: TRBD2 (6 bases). CDR1 is KGHSH, CDR2 LQKENI, per germline. This CDR3 spans 13 amino acids. V was trimmed by 0 bases and J by 8 bases, leaving 8 bases between them. CDR3 DNA: TGTGCCAGCTCACCACCTGGGACTGACATTCAGTACTTC. Its translation is CASSPPGTDIQYF.

There are a few counts of this clonotype. The chain combines TRBV20-1 with TRBJ2-4, with a tentative D call TRBD1 (6 bases). Trimming cost V 5 bases and J 1 base, with 9 bases left between them. CDR1 is DFQATT, CDR2 SNEGSKA, per germline (reference sequence). This CDR3 contains 13 residues. In DNA form, the CDR3 reads TGCAGTGCTGAAAGGGGGGCCAAAAACATTCAGTACTTC. Its translation is CSAERGAKNIQYF.

This rearrangement joins TRBV7-9 to TRBJ2-7, with D unresolved. This CDR3 spans 15 amino acids. The V and J ends lost 4 bases and 4 bases respectively, with 17 bases between them. From germline, CDR1 is SEHNR and CDR2 FQNEAQ (reference sequence). The CDR3 DNA sequence: TGTGCCAGCAGCTCCCCTGAAGGTGGAAGGTACGAGCAGTACTTC. Translation: CASSSPEGGRYEQYF.

This clonotype was found once. This rearrangement joins TRBV6-5 to TRBJ2-2; 11 bases align to TRBD2. CDR3 size: 19 residues. The V gene's germline CDR1 is MNHEY and CDR2 SVGAGI. V dropped 4 bases and J dropped 6; count of bases not matched to a gene: 16. CDR3 bases: TGTGCCAGCAGTTCCGACGACTTAACTAGCGGGAGTTTGTCCGGGGAGCTGTTTTTT. Amino acid sequence: CASSSDDLTSGSLSGELFF.

The chain recombines TRBV14 with TRBJ2-1; D remains unclear. In germline, CDR1 is SGHDN, CDR2 FVKESK. This CDR3 contains 14 residues. V lost 4 bases to trimming and J lost 1 base, with 8 bases between them. The CDR3 is CASSPDWSYNEQFF. CDR3 DNA sequence: TGTGCCAGCAGCCCTGATTGGTCCTACAATGAGCAGTTCTTC.